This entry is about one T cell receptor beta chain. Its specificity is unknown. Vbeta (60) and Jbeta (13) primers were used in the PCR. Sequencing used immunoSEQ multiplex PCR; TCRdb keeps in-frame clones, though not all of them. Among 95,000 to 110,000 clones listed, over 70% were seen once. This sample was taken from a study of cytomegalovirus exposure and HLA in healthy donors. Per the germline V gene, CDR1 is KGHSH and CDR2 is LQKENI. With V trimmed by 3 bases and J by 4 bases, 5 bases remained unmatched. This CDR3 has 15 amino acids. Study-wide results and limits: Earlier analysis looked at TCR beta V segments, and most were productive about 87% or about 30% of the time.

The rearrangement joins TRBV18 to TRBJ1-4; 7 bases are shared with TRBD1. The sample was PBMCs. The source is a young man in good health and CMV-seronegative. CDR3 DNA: TGTGCCAGCTCACCTTGGCAGGGGGTTAATGAAAAACTGTTTTTT. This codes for CASSPWQGVNEKLFF.